This TCR beta chain was recovered during a study of blood T cell repertoires in COVID-19 (dated by TCRdb to the early 2020s). For context, the study as a whole: Samples covering the acute and convalescent phases of COVID-19 were provided by collaborators in the United States, Italy and Spain. The prospective study material was composed of cDNA or gDNA derived from T cells, B-cell-depleted T cells, or PBMCs. Subjects who had been exposed to COVID-19, were actively infected with it, or had recovered from it provided the deeply sampled blood TCRbeta repertoires that made up the dataset. The repertoires were released in a freely available public database meant as a resource for research on the immune response to SARS-CoV-2. The sample metadata nearly always contained a de-identified subject ID, COVID-19 status, age in years and sex. Samples were obtained from the ongoing ImmuneRACE study (first 160 participants) and from 950 to 1,500 subjects provided by 6 global collaborators. HLA class I and class II types, where available, came from metadata supplied by the sample provider rather than from assay-based typing.

The CDR1 and CDR2 encoded by the germline V gene (reference sequence) are LNHDA and SQIVND. The CDR3 runs 18 residues from the cysteine to the phenylalanine. Only the CDR3 portion is preserved as DNA: 54 bases, with reading frame beginning at the first base. At the junction V is shortened by 1 base and J by 0 bases, with 13 bases in between. The full study reports these points: How much clinical and demographic metadata was included differed by source and by participant, and the metadata was provided uncurated.

Each collaborating institution followed its own protocols to collect whole blood in K2EDTA tubes. For TCRbeta analysis, collaborators shipped samples as frozen whole blood, isolated PBMCs, or DNA extracted from either of those sample types. The immunoSEQ Assay, a bias-controlled multiplex PCR, was used to amplify TCRbeta CDR3 regions from genomic DNA. Per the source publication's procedure: The number of nucleated cells in each sample was estimated by amplification of reference gene primers within the assay. Sequence reads were collapsed and filtered to measure the absolute abundance of every unique TCRbeta CDR3 rearrangement. For each sample, productive Simpson clonality was calculated by taking the square root of Simpson's diversity index across productive rearrangements. TCRdb carries this immuneACCESS record with in-frame sequences only. Its versions omit some clonotypes, under half of them owing to an unresolved V gene in the studies checked, with the rest unexplained. D and trimming were read from the DNA, whereas the V and J calls and clone size are those reported in that table. Across this sample there are around 21,000 clones, with roughly 89% seen only once. Over 6% of the sample is in the top ten clones.

Concerning this clone: Its antigen target is currently unknown. The record has no base qualities; no much larger clone is one base away.

The source of this sequence is a woman aged 80 or over with active COVID-19. The specimen sequenced was peripheral blood. The chain is made from TRBV19 and TRBJ1-6; TRBD1 is a weak D gene call, 6 bases matching. The DNA reads TGTGCCAGTAGTATAGGCGGACAGTCGAGCTCCTATAATTCACCCCTCCACTTT. Translated, it reads CASSIGGQSSSYNSPLHF.